The present entry profiles one TCR beta chain with its context. This record comes from a study of CD8+ T cells in alopecia areata. Study details: Dosing with tofacitinib proceeded for 6 to 18 months, followed by 6 months off drug.

Sequencing relied on a cDNA template that was reverse transcribed from extracted RNA. Repertoires were generated with immunoSEQ multiplex PCR, while TCRdb's copy carries only in-frame clones and drops some. The sample records around 50,000 clones, about 96% being singletons. Germline lookup yields CDR1 SGHAT and CDR2 FQNNGV. The CDR3 contains 11 residues. The V and J ends lost 1 base and 8 bases respectively, with 3 bases between them. Cell sorting was applied to PBMCs, and CD4+ and CD8+ T cells were collected. This specimen consisted of CD8+ T cells sorted from blood, obtained at week 0. V is TRBV11-2 and J is TRBJ2-1; D is unclear. This TCR derives from a human donor with alopecia areata. CDR3 DNA sequence: TGTGCCAGCAGCTTAGTAGATGAGCAGTTCTTC. It yields the protein CASSLVDEQFF.